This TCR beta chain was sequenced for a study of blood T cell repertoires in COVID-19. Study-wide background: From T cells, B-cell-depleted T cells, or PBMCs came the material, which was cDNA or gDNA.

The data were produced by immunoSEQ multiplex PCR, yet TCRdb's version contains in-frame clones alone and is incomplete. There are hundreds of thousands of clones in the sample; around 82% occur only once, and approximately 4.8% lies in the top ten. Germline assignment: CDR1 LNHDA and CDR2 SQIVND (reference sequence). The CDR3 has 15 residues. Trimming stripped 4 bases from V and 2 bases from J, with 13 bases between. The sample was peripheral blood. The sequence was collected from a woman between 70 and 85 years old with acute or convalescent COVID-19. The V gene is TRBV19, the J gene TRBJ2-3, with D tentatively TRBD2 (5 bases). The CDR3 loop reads CASSTQRHYTDTQYF. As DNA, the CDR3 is TGTGCCAGTAGTACTCAGCGGCACTACACAGATACGCAGTATTTT.